This entry is about one TCR beta chain. What it recognizes is unknown. Profiled with immunoSEQ multiplex PCR; TCRdb holds only in-frame clones, not every one. The sample has 20,000 to 25,000 clones; 70% to 80% are singletons. This CDR3 contains 13 residues. Germline lookup yields CDR1 SGHTA and CDR2 FQGNSA. V lost 5 bases, J lost 1 base, and 8 bases lay in between. ViraFEST expansion of antigen-specific CD4+ T cells with viral peptide pools preceded sequencing. After less than twelve days in culture, the CD4+ T cells were isolated. The person acquired a PCR-confirmed SARS-CoV-2 infection between March and December 2020. Researchers reported culturing 2.1 million or so PBMC in each well, adding 8 to 10 IU/ml IL-2 and approximately 10 ug/ml peptides. This entry comes from a study of vaccination effects on CD4 cells after COVID-19. Study summary: A couple of convalescent patients were sampled 16 days and one week before vaccination. Broader study findings: Clones from infection and from vaccination both contracted markedly late after vaccination. In convalescents, spike-reactive clones (those seen post-vaccine) were mainly new vaccine-induced clones.

The sequence came from a human donor who had a prior SARS-CoV-2 infection. The chain employs TRBV7-2 and TRBJ2-5; D gene uncertain. This sample comprised CD4+ T cells from PBMCs cultured with a peptide pool, obtained before COVID-19 vaccination. The CDR3 nucleotides read TGTGCCAGCAGCCCCAGGTCCCAAGAGACCCAGTACTTC. It is translated as CASSPRSQETQYF.